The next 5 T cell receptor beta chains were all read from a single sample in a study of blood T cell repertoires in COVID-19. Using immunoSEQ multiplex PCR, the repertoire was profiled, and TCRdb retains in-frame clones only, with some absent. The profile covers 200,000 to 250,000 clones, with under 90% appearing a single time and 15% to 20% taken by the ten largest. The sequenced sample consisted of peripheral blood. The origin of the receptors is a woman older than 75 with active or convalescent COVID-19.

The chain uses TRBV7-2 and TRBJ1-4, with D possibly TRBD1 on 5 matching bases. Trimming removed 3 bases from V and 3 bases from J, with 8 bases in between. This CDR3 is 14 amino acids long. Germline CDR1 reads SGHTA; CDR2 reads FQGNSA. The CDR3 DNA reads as TGTGCCAGCAGCTTTGGAGGGGCTAATGAAAAACTGTTTTTT. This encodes CASSFGGANEKLFF.

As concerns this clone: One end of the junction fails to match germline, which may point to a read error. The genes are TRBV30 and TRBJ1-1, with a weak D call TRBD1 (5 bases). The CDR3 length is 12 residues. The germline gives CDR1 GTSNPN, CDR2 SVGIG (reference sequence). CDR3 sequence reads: CAWSGGNSEAFF. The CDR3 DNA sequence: TGTGCCTGGTCGGGGGGGAACTCTGAAGCTTTCTTT.

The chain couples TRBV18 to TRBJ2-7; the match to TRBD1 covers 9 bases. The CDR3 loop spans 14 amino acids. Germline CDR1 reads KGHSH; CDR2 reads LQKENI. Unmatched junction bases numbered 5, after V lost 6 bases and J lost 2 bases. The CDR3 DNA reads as TGTGCCAGCTCGACCGGGACAGGGCCCTACGAGCAGTACTTC. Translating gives CASSTGTGPYEQYF.

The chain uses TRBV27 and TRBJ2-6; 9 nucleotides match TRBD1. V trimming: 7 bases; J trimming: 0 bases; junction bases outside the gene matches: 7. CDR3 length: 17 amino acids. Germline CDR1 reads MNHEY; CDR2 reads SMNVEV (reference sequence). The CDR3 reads CASKGDRESSGANVLTF. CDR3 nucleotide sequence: TGTGCCAGCAAGGGGGACAGGGAGAGCTCTGGGGCCAACGTCCTGACTTTC.

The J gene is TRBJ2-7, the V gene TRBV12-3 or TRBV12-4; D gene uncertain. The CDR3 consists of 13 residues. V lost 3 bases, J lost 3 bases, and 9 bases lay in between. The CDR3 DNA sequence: TGTGCCAGCAGTTTGCGGCAGAACTACGAGCAGTACTTC. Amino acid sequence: CASSLRQNYEQYF.